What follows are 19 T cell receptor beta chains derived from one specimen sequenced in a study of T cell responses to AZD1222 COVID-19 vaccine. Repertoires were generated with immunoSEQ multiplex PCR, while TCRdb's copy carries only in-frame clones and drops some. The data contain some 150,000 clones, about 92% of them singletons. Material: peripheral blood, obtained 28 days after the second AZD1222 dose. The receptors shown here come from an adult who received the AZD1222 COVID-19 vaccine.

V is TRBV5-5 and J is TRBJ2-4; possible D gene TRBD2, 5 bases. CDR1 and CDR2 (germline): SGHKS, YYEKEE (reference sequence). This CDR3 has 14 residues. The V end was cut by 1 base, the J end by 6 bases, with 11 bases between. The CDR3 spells CASSLKGSGNIQYF. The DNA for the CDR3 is TGTGCCAGCAGCTTGAAAGGGAGCGGAAACATTCAGTACTTC.

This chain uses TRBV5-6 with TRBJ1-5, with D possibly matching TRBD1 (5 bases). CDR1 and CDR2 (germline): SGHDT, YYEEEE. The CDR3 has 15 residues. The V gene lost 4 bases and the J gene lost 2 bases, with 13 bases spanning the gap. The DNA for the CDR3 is TGTGCCAGCAGCAGTGGGGGTAAGGGCAATCAGCCCCAGCATTTT. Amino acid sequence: CASSSGGKGNQPQHF.

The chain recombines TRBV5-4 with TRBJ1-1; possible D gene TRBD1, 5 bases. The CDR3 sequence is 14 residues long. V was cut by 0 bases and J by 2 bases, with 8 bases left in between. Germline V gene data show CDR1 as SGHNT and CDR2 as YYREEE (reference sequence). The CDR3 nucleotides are TGTGCCAGCAGCTTGGGACAGACTAACACTGAAGCTTTCTTT. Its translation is CASSLGQTNTEAFF. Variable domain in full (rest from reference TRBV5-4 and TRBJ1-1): ETGVTQSPTHLIKTRGQQVTLRCSSQSGHNTVSWYQQALGQGPQFIFQYYREEENGRGNFPPRFSGLQFPNYSSELNVNALELDDSALYLCASSLGQTNTEAFFGQGTRLTVV.

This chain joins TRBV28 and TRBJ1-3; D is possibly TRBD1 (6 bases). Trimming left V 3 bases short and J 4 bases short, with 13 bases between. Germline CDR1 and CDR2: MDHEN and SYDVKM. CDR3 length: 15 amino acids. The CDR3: CASSLGGARGNTIYF. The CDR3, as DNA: TGTGCCAGCAGTTTGGGGGGGGCTAGAGGAAACACCATATATTTT.

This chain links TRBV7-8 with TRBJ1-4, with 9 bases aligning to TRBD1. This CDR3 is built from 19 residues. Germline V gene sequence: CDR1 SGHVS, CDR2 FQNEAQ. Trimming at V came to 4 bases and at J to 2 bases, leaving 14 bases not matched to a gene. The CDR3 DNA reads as TGTGCCAGCAGCTACAACAGATGGACAGGGGCTGGGACTAATGAAAAACTGTTTTTT. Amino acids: CASSYNRWTGAGTNEKLFF.

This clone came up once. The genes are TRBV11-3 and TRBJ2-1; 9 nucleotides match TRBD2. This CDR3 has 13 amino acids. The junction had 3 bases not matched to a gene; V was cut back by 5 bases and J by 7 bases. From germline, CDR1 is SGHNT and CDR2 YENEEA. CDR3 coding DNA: TGTGCCAGCAGCCTTAGCGGGAGAAATGAGCAGTTCTTC. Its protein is CASSLSGRNEQFF.

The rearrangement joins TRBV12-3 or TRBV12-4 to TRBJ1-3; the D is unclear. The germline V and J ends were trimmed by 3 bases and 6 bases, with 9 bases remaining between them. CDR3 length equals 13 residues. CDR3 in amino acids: CASSLSGVNTIYF. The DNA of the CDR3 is TGTGCCAGCAGTTTGTCCGGAGTAAACACCATATATTTT.

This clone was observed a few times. In DNA form, the CDR3 reads TGTGCCATCTCGGCCAGGGCTAAATCTGAAGCTTTCTTT. It yields the protein CAISARAKSEAFF. V gene TRBV10-3 combines with J gene TRBJ1-1, with a possible D match to TRBD1 (5 bases). Germline-derived CDR1 and CDR2 are ENHRY and SYGVKD. The germline V and J ends were trimmed by 8 bases and 6 bases, with 16 bases remaining between them. The CDR3 sequence is 13 residues long.

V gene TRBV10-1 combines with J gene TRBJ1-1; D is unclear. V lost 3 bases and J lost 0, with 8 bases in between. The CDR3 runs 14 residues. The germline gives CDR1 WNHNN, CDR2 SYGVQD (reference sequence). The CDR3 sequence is CASSDGRLNTEAFF. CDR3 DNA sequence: TGCGCCAGCAGTGACGGAAGATTGAACACTGAAGCTTTCTTT.

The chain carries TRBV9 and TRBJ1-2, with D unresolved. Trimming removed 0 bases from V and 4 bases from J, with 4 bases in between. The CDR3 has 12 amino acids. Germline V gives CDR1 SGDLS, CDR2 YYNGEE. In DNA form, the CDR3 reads TGTGCCAGCAGCGTAGATAGCTATGGCTACACCTTC. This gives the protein CASSVDSYGYTF.

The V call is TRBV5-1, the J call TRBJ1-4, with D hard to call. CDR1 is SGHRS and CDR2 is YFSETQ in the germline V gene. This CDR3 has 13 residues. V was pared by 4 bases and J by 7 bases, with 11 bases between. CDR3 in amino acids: CASSGEVGEKLFF. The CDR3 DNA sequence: TGCGCCAGCAGCGGGGAAGTGGGTGAAAAACTGTTTTTT.

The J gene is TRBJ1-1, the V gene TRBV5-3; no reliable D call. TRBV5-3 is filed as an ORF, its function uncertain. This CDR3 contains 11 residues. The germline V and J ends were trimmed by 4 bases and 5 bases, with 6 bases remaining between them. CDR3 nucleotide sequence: TGTGCCAGAAGCCGAAAGACTGAAGCTTTCTTT. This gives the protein CARSRKTEAFF.

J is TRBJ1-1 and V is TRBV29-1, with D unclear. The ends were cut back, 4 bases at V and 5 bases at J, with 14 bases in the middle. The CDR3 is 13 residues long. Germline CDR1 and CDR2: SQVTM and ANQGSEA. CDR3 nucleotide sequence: TGCAGCGTTGGGTCAGCAGCGGGAACTGAAGCTTTCTTT. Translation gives CSVGSAAGTEAFF.

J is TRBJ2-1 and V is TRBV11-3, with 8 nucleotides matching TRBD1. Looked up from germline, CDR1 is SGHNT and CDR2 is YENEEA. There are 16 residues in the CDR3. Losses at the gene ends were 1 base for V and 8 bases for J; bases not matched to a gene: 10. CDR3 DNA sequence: TGTGCCAGCAGCTTAGCCGGGACAGGCATTTCAGATGAGCAGTTCTTC. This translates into CASSLAGTGISDEQFF.

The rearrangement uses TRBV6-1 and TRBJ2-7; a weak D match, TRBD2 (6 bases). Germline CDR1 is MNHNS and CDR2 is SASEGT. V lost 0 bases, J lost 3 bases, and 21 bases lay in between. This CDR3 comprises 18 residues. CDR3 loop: CASSEALRVYAGLYEQYF. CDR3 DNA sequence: TGTGCCAGCAGTGAAGCGCTTCGGGTGTACGCGGGGCTCTACGAGCAGTACTTC.

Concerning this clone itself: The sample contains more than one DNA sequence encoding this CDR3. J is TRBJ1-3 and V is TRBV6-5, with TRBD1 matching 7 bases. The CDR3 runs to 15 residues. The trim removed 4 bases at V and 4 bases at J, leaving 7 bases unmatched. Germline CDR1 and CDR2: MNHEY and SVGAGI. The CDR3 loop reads CASSSTTGVGNTIYF. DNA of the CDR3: TGTGCCAGCAGTTCCACCACAGGGGTGGGAAACACCATATATTTT.

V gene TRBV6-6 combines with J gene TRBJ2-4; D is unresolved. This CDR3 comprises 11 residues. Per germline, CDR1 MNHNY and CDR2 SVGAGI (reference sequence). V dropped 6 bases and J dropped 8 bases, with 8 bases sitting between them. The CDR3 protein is CASSPQDIQYF. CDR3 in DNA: TGTGCCAGCAGCCCCCAGGACATTCAGTACTTC.

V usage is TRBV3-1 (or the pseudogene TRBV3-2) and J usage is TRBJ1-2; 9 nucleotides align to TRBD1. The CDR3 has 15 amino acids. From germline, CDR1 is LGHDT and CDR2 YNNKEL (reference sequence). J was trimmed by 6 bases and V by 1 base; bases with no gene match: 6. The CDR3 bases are TGTGCCAGCAGCCAAGGGGGGACAGGGAGCCATGGCTACACCTTC. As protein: CASSQGGTGSHGYTF.

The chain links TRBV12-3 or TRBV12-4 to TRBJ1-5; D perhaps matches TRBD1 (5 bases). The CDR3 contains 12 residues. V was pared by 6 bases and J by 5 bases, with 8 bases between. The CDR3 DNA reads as TGTGCCAGCAGCGACAGTTATCAGCCCCAGCATTTT. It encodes CASSDSYQPQHF.